The T cell receptor (beta chain) under discussion was sequenced for a study of CD8+ T cells in alopecia areata. As for treatment: oral pan-JAK inhibitor, 5-10 mg twice daily. Following extraction, RNA underwent reverse transcription to cDNA, which served as the sequencing template. TCRdb keeps only in-frame clones here, not all; method: immunoSEQ multiplex PCR. The sample includes 150,000 to 200,000 clones, approximately 57% of them seen just once. This clone was observed a handful of times. The J segment lost 4 bases and the V segment lost 5 bases, leaving 7 bases of the junction unmatched. CDR1 LNHDA and CDR2 SQIVND come from the germline V gene (reference sequence). The CDR3 totals 14 residues.

The sequence derives from a human donor with alopecia areata. The chain links TRBV19 to TRBJ1-1; 7 bases align to TRBD1. The input for sequencing was CD4+ T cells sorted from blood, taken at week 24, from a patient treated with tofacitinib. The CDR3 bases are TGTGCCAGTAGTGTTATAACAGGGGCCACTGAAGCTTTCTTT. This sequence encodes CASSVITGATEAFF.